This TCR beta chain was obtained from a study of T cell changes during pregnancy in multiple sclerosis. Assay: immunoSEQ multiplex PCR; the TCRdb copy retains only in-frame clones and omits some. The sample carries around 30,000 clones, approximately 92% recorded once. Looked up from germline, CDR1 is SGHNT and CDR2 is YYREEE (reference sequence). Germline trimming cut 8 bases from V and 6 bases from J; bases unmatched to any gene: 13. The CDR3 covers 16 residues. The V gene is TRBV5-4, the J gene TRBJ2-1; TRBD2 matches 11 bases. This sample comprised CD4+ T cells from peripheral blood mononuclear cells, obtained in the first trimester of pregnancy. The receptor was isolated from a female donor with multiple sclerosis, enrolled in a pregnancy study. CDR3 in amino acids: CASFPLLAGVGNEQFF. The CDR3 coding sequence is TGTGCCAGTTTCCCCCTACTAGCGGGGGTTGGCAATGAGCAGTTCTTC.